This TCR beta chain comes out of a study of beta chain features in type 1 diabetes. Study details: Examination of sorted cells across all samples involved around 110 million cells. General study findings and limits: When Type 1 diabetes patients were examined, their TCRB CDR3s proved moderately but significantly shorter in all four CD4+ subsets. Cells with high TCR expression could be over-represented when cDNA is sequenced. Patients' naive, central memory and Treg TCRB repertoires seemed closer to one another than those of healthy donors.

The germline CDR1 and CDR2 sequences are SGHTA and FQGNSA. The V end lost 6 bases, the J end lost 7 bases, and 6 bases lay between the germline ends. This CDR3 is built from 11 residues. About this clone: The target antigen is unknown.

Sequenced material consisted of expressed TCRB transcripts (all of the isolated RNA was reverse transcribed). Each sample of naive, central memory or regulatory T cells had, on average, about 3.6 million reads. The method was immunoSEQ multiplex PCR; TCRdb's version includes in-frame clones alone and lacks a portion of them. The sample includes 600,000 or so clones, over 12% of them seen just once. The sample was naive CD4+ T cells from blood. This chain links TRBV7-2 with TRBJ2-2; no reliable D call. The source is a young man with type 1 diabetes. The CDR3 DNA sequence: TGTGCCAGCAGAATTGGCGGGGAGCTGTTTTTT. Protein sequence: CASRIGGELFF.